What follows are 27 T cell receptor beta chains derived from one specimen sequenced in a study of T cell responses to AZD1222 COVID-19 vaccine. Sequencing was performed with immunoSEQ multiplex PCR; in TCRdb, only in-frame clones are kept and a portion is missing. Among over 100,000 clones listed, around nine tenths were seen once. This sample comprised peripheral blood, obtained on day 0 of AZD1222 vaccination. The source of these receptors is an adult in good health.

The chain has TRBV5-4 and TRBJ1-1, with a possible D match to TRBD1 (6 bases). Deletions cut 4 bases from V and 0 bases from J, with 16 bases between. Germline loops: CDR1 SGHNT, CDR2 YYREEE (reference sequence). The CDR3 covers 16 residues. CDR3 bases: TGTGCCAGCAGCACGTTAATACAGGGTTTGAACACTGAAGCTTTCTTT. This sequence encodes CASSTLIQGLNTEAFF.

The chain has TRBV19 and TRBJ1-2; 7 nucleotides match TRBD1. The CDR3 loop spans 14 amino acids. The trim removed 8 bases at V and 4 bases at J, leaving 10 bases unmatched. Germline CDR1 reads LNHDA; CDR2 reads SQIVND (reference sequence). The CDR3 coding sequence is TGTGCCAGTGCCGACAGGGCGCGCGGCTATGGCTACACCTTC. Its protein is CASADRARGYGYTF.

V gene TRBV12-5 combines with J gene TRBJ1-1, with D perhaps TRBD1 (5 bases). V was pared by 2 bases and J by 1 base, with 23 bases between. CDR1 is LGHNT, CDR2 FRNRAP, per germline. This CDR3 region has 19 residues. Here the CDR3 reads CASGLFPRDPGPGNTEAFF. The CDR3 nucleotides are TGTGCTAGTGGTTTGTTCCCGAGGGACCCAGGTCCGGGGAACACTGAAGCTTTCTTT.

V gene TRBV18 combines with J gene TRBJ1-3; D is ambiguous. The germline V gene has CDR1 KGHSH and CDR2 LQKENI. Trimming left V 2 bases short and J 2 bases short, with 10 bases between. This CDR3 comprises 15 residues. CDR3 bases: TGTGCCAGCTCACCAATCCCGGGAACTGGAAACACCATATATTTT. This gives the protein CASSPIPGTGNTIYF.

This clone came up a few times. The J gene is TRBJ2-7, the V gene TRBV29-1; D unresolved. The CDR3 loop spans 11 amino acids. The ends were cut back, 4 bases at V and 2 bases at J, with 6 bases in the middle. Germline values: CDR1 SQVTM, CDR2 ANQGSEA. In nucleotides, the CDR3 is TGCAGCGTTGCCCAGACCTACGAGCAGTACTTC. As protein: CSVAQTYEQYF.

This chain uses TRBV11-2 with TRBJ1-3, with D possibly TRBD1 on 5 matching bases. V was trimmed by 2 bases and J by 0 bases, leaving 14 bases between them. CDR1 and CDR2 (germline): SGHAT, FQNNGV. This CDR3 has 17 amino acids. The CDR3 DNA follows: TGTGCCAGCAGCTTATCGAGAGGGGAACTCTCTGGAAACACCATATATTTT. Its translation is CASSLSRGELSGNTIYF.

The chain combines TRBV27 with TRBJ1-1; maybe TRBD1 (6 bases). CDR1 is MNHEY and CDR2 is SMNVEV in the germline V gene (reference sequence). The germline V and J ends were trimmed by 5 bases and 0 bases, with 19 bases remaining between them. CDR3 length equals 17 residues. The CDR3 here is CASSLGGQGHMNTEAFF. CDR3 DNA sequence: TGTGCCAGCAGTCTAGGAGGGCAGGGACACATGAACACTGAAGCTTTCTTT.

The V call is TRBV28, the J call TRBJ1-1; D is unclear. Trimming removed 1 base from V and 0 bases from J, with 6 bases in between. From germline, CDR1 is MDHEN and CDR2 SYDVKM. The CDR3 totals 14 residues. The CDR3: CASSLSTLNTEAFF. The CDR3 DNA follows: TGTGCCAGCAGTTTATCCACCTTGAACACTGAAGCTTTCTTT. Variable domain in full (rest from reference TRBV28 and TRBJ1-1): DVKVTQSSRYLVKRTGEKVFLECVQDMDHENMFWYRQDPGLGLRLIYFSYDVKMKEKGDIPEGYSVSREKKERFSLILESASTNQTSMYLCASSLSTLNTEAFFGQGTRLTVV.

The rearrangement joins TRBV5-6 to TRBJ1-2, with D hard to call. Trimming pared 2 bases from V and 0 bases from J, leaving 8 bases between. Germline V gene sequence: CDR1 SGHDT, CDR2 YYEEEE. The CDR3 loop spans 14 amino acids. CDR3 nucleotides: TGTGCCAGCAGCTTAGTGCAAGCTAACTATGGCTACACCTTC. Protein: CASSLVQANYGYTF. Filled out from reference TRBV5-6 and TRBJ1-2, the complete variable domain reads DAGVTQSPTHLIKTRGQQVTLRCSPKSGHDTVSWYQQALGQGPQFIFQYYEEEERQRGNFPDRFSGHQFPNYSSELNVNALLLGDSALYLCASSLVQANYGYTFGSGTRLTVV.

The V and J genes are TRBV6-5 and TRBJ1-2; 10 nucleotides match TRBD1. CDR3 length equals 13 residues. Germline CDR1 MNHEY, CDR2 SVGAGI. The ends lost 5 bases at V and 5 bases at J; junction bases unmatched: 2. The CDR3 spells CASSRDRGYGYTF. For the CDR3, the DNA is TGTGCCAGCAGTCGGGACAGGGGATATGGCTACACCTTC.

The chain has TRBV7-3 and TRBJ1-1, with D maybe TRBD1 (5 bases). V gave up 4 bases and J gave up 0 bases, with 15 bases separating them. CDR3 size: 16 residues. Germline-derived CDR1 and CDR2 are SGHTA and FQGTGA. The CDR3 is CASSSGPSTLNTEAFF. CDR3 DNA: TGTGCCAGCAGCTCGGGACCTTCAACCTTGAACACTGAAGCTTTCTTT.

The chain joins TRBV5-1 to TRBJ2-3; a weak D match, TRBD1 (6 bases). The ends were cut back, 0 bases at V and 0 bases at J, with 17 bases in the middle. The CDR3 has 18 amino acids. Germline V gives CDR1 SGHRS, CDR2 YFSETQ. The CDR3 region has the DNA TGCGCCAGCAGCTTGGTACGAACAGGGTTAGGGAGCACAGATACGCAGTATTTT. Its translation is CASSLVRTGLGSTDTQYF.

This rearrangement joins TRBV20-1 to TRBJ2-7; no clear D. The V end was cut by 3 bases, the J end by 1 base, with 16 bases between. The CDR3 spans 15 residues. CDR1 and CDR2 (germline): DFQATT, SNEGSKA (reference sequence). In DNA, the CDR3 is TGCAGTGCTAGTCATAGGCCTATGGGTTCCTACGAGCAGTACTTC. As protein: CSASHRPMGSYEQYF.

The chain joins TRBV19 to TRBJ1-5; D remains ambiguous. The length of the CDR3 is 12 residues. V was cut by 7 bases and J by 4 bases, with 8 bases left in between. Germline-derived CDR1 and CDR2 are LNHDA and SQIVND (reference sequence). This CDR3 is CASNVMNQPQHF. The DNA of the CDR3 is TGTGCCAGTAATGTAATGAATCAGCCCCAGCATTTT.

The chain recombines TRBV19 with TRBJ1-5; 10 bases fit TRBD1. CDR1 and CDR2 from the germline V gene are LNHDA and SQIVND (reference sequence). This CDR3 comprises 17 residues. V shed 3 bases, J shed 4 bases, and the junction held 9 bases outside the gene matches. Here the CDR3 DNA reads TGTGCCAGTAGTATTGAGGGACAGGGGACGAGTAATCAGCCCCAGCATTTT. Its translation is CASSIEGQGTSNQPQHF.

This rearrangement joins TRBV4-1 to TRBJ2-5; D is ambiguous. V was trimmed by 5 bases and J by 1 base, leaving 11 bases between them. Germline V gene sequence: CDR1 MGHRA, CDR2 YSYEKL. This CDR3 is built from 14 residues. In DNA, the CDR3 is TGCGCCAGCAGCTTACGCTTGGTCCAAGAGACCCAGTACTTC. Translating gives CASSLRLVQETQYF.

This sequence joins TRBV24-1 and TRBJ2-2, with a tentative D call TRBD1 (6 bases). V was cut by 6 bases and J by 5 bases, with 9 bases left in between. CDR1 is KGHDR, CDR2 SFDVKD, per germline. There are 13 residues in the CDR3. CDR3 sequence (DNA): TGTGCCACCAGTTTGGGGGCGACCGGGGAGCTGTTTTTT. It encodes CATSLGATGELFF.

This sequence joins TRBV20-1 and TRBJ1-2; D gene unclear. Germline-derived CDR1 and CDR2 are DFQATT and SNEGSKA (reference sequence). Trimming pared 1 base from V and 8 bases from J, leaving 8 bases between. The CDR3 is made up of 11 amino acids. CDR3 region: CSARGPDGYTF. CDR3 nucleotides: TGCAGTGCTAGAGGACCGGACGGCTACACCTTC.

This clone was detected only a few times. DNA of the CDR3: TGTGCCAGCAGTGACAACCAAGAGACCCAGTACTTC. It translates to CASSDNQETQYF. J is TRBJ2-5 and V is TRBV12-3 or TRBV12-4; D call uncertain. V was trimmed by 5 bases and J by 0 bases, leaving 4 bases between them. This CDR3 contains 12 residues.

This chain connects TRBV6-1 to TRBJ1-2; tentatively, D is TRBD1 (5 bases). In germline, CDR1 is MNHNS, CDR2 SASEGT. V lost 1 base and J 6 bases, leaving 18 bases between the germline ends. The length of the CDR3 is 16 residues. For the CDR3, the DNA is TGTGCCAGCAGTGAAGTGTCAGGGAGAGGAACTGATGGCTACACCTTC. It yields the protein CASSEVSGRGTDGYTF.

The table lists this clone with a count of one. Distinct nucleotide sequences in the sample also encode this CDR3. The chain joins TRBV18 to TRBJ1-1; 7 bases are shared with TRBD1. The CDR3 has 14 amino acids. The V gene's germline CDR1 is KGHSH and CDR2 LQKENI. Germline trimming cut 3 bases from V and 1 base from J; bases unmatched to any gene: 2. For the CDR3, the DNA is TGTGCCAGCTCACCGCGGGACAGGAACACTGAAGCTTTCTTT. Translating gives CASSPRDRNTEAFF.

The chain employs TRBV4-2 and TRBJ1-2; D perhaps matches TRBD1 (6 bases). This CDR3 spans 16 amino acids. CDR1 and CDR2 (germline): LGHNA, YNFKEQ. V was clipped by 1 base and J by 5 bases, with 17 bases between them. The CDR3 here is CASSQAGQPEGYGYTF. In nucleotides, the CDR3 is TGTGCCAGCAGCCAAGCTGGACAGCCCGAGGGATATGGCTACACCTTC.

The chain is built from TRBV6-5 and TRBJ1-5; D remains unclear. The germline V and J ends were trimmed by 7 bases and 1 base, with 11 bases remaining between them. This CDR3 has 14 residues. Germline CDR1 is MNHEY and CDR2 is SVGAGI. Here the CDR3 reads CASNPARSNQPQHF. DNA of the CDR3: TGTGCCAGCAACCCGGCGAGAAGCAATCAGCCCCAGCATTTT.

The rearrangement links TRBV6-5 to TRBJ1-6, with unresolved D. Germline loops: CDR1 MNHEY, CDR2 SVGAGI. V dropped 0 bases and J dropped 7 bases, with 10 bases sitting between them. CDR3 length: 15 amino acids. CDR3 sequence reads: CASSYSIMKNSPLHF. The CDR3 DNA sequence: TGTGCCAGCAGTTACTCGATCATGAAGAATTCACCCCTCCACTTT.

This sequence joins TRBV11-3 and TRBJ1-1; 8 positions match TRBD1. Germline assignment: CDR1 SGHNT and CDR2 YENEEA. V trimming: 0 bases; J trimming: 4 bases; junction bases outside the gene matches: 7. The length of the CDR3 is 16 residues. The CDR3: CASSLDGRQGSTEAFF. In nucleotides, the CDR3 is TGTGCCAGCAGCTTAGATGGGAGACAGGGGAGCACTGAAGCTTTCTTT.

The gene calls are TRBV9 and TRBJ1-2; weak D call: TRBD1 (5 bases). Germline V gene data show CDR1 as SGDLS and CDR2 as YYNGEE. The CDR3 sequence is 14 residues long. V gave up 4 bases and J gave up 4 bases, with 14 bases separating them. The CDR3 here is CASSSKQVGYGYTF. The CDR3 bases are TGTGCCAGCAGCTCTAAACAGGTTGGCTATGGCTACACCTTC. Using reference TRBV9 and TRBJ1-2 for the parts outside the CDR3, the full variable domain is DSGVTQTPKHLITATGQRVTLRCSPRSGDLSVYWYQQSLDQGLQFLIQYYNGEERAKGNILERFSAQQFPDLHSELNLSSLELGDSALYFCASSSKQVGYGYTFGSGTRLTVV.

The sample holds one count of this clone. This chain connects TRBV2 to TRBJ1-1; 9 bases align to TRBD1. The junction had 5 bases not matched to a gene; V was cut back by 1 base and J by 5 bases. CDR1 SNHLY and CDR2 FYNNEI come from the germline V gene. CDR3 size: 15 residues. The CDR3 region has the DNA TGTGCCAGCAGTGAAGGAGGACAGGGGAATACTGAAGCTTTCTTT. It yields the protein CASSEGGQGNTEAFF. Looking up the rest from reference TRBV2 and TRBJ1-1 gives the full variable domain: EPEVTQTPSHQVTQMGQEVILRCVPISNHLYFYWYRQILGQKVEFLVSFYNNEISEKSEIFDDQFSVERPDGSNFTLKIRSTKLEDSAMYFCASSEGGQGNTEAFFGQGTRLTVV.